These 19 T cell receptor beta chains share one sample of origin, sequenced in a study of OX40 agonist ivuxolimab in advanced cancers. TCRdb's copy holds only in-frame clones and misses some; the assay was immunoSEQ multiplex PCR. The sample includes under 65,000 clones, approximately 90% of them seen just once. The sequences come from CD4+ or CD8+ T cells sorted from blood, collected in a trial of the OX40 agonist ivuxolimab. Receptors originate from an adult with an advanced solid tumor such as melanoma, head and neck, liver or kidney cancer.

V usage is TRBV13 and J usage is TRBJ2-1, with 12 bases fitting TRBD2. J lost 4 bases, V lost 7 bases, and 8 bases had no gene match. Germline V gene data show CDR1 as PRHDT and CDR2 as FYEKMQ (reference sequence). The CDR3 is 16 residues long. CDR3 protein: CASTYRTSGKYNEQFF. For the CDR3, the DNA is TGTGCCAGCACCTATCGGACTAGCGGGAAATACAATGAGCAGTTCTTC.

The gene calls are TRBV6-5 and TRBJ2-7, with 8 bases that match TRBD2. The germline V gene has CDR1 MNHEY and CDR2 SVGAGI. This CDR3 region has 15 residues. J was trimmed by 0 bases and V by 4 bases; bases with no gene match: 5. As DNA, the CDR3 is TGTGCCAGCAGTTCCCAGCGGGAGCCCTCCTACGAGCAGTACTTC. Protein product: CASSSQREPSYEQYF.

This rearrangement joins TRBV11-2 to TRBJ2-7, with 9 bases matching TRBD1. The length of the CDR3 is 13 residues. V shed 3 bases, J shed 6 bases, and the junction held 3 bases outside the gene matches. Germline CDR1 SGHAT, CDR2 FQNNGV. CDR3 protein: CASSFGTGPEQYF. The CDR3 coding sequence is TGTGCCAGCAGCTTTGGGACAGGGCCCGAGCAGTACTTC.

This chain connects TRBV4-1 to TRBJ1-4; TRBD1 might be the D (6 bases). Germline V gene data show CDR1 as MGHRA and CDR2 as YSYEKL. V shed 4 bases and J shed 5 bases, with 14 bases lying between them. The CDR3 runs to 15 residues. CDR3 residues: CASSPQGLFNEKLFF. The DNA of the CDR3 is TGCGCCAGCAGCCCTCAGGGGCTGTTCAATGAAAAACTGTTTTTT.

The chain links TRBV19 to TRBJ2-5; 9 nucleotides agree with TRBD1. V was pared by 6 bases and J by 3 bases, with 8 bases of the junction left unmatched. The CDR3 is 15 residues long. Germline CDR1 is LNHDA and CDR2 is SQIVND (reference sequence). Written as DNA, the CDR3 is TGTGCCAGTAGAGGGGACAGGGTTAGAAAAGAGACCCAGTACTTC. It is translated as CASRGDRVRKETQYF.

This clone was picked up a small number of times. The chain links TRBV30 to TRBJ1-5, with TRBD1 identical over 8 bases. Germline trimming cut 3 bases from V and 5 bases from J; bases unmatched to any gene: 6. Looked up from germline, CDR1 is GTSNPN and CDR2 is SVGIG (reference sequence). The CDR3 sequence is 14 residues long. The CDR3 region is CAWRGTGHHQPQHF. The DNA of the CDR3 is TGTGCCTGGAGGGGGACAGGTCATCATCAGCCCCAGCATTTT.

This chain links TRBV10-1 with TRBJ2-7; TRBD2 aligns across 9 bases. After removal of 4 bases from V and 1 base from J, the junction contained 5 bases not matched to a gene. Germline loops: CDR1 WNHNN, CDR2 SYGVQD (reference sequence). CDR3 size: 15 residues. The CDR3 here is CASSVSGSSSYEQYF. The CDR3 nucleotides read TGCGCCAGCAGTGTTAGCGGGAGTTCATCCTACGAGCAGTACTTC.

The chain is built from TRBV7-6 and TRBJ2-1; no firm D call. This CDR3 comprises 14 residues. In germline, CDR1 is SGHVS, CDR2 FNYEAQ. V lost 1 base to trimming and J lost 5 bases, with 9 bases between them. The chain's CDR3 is CASSLDPGNNEQFF. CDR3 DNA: TGTGCCAGCAGCTTAGACCCTGGAAACAATGAGCAGTTCTTC. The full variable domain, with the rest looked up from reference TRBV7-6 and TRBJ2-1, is GAGVSQSPRYKVTKRGQDVALRCDPISGHVSLYWYRQALGQGPEFLTYFNYEAQQDKSGLPNDRFSAERPEGSISTLTIQRTEQRDSAMYRCASSLDPGNNEQFFGPGTRLTVL.

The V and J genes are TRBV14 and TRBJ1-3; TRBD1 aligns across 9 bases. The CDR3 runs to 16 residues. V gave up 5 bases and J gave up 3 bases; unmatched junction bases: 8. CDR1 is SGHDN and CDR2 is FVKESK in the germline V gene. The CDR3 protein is CASSRGTGRSGNTIYF. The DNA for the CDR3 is TGTGCCAGCAGCAGGGGGACAGGGAGAAGTGGAAACACCATATATTTT. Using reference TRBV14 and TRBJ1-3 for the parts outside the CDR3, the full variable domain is EAGVTQFPSHSVIEKGQTVTLRCDPISGHDNLYWYRRVMGKEIKFLLHFVKESKQDESGMPNNRFLAERTGGTYSTLKVQPAELEDSGVYFCASSRGTGRSGNTIYFGEGSWLTVV.

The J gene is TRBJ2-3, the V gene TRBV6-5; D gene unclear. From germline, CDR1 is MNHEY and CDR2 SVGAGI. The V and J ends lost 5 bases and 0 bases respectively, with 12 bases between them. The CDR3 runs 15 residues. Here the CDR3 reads CASSPSRASTDTQYF. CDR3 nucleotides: TGTGCCAGCAGTCCCTCTCGGGCGAGCACAGATACGCAGTATTTT.

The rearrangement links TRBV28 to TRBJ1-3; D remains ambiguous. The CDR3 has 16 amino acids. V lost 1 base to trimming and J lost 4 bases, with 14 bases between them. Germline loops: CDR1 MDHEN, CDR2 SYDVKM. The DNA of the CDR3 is TGTGCCAGCAGTTTATTCGTGGCATCGGGCGGAAACACCATATATTTT. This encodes CASSLFVASGGNTIYF.

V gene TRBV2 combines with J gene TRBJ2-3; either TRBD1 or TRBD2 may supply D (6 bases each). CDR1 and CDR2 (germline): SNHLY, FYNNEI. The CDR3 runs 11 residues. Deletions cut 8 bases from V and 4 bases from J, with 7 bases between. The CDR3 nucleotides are TGTGCCAGCGGGGGGCCAGATACGCAGTATTTT. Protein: CASGGPDTQYF.

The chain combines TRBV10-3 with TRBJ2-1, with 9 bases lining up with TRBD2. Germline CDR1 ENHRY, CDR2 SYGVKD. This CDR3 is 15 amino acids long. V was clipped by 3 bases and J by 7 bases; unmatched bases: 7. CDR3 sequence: CAISDGSGRGNEQFF. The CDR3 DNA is TGTGCCATCAGTGACGGTAGCGGGAGAGGGAATGAGCAGTTCTTC.

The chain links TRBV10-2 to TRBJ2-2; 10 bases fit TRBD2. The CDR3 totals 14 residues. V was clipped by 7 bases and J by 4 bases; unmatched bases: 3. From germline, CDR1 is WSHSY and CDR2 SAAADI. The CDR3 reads CASKLAGPTGELFF. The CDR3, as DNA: TGCGCCAGCAAACTAGCGGGGCCCACCGGGGAGCTGTTTTTT.

This CDR3 is CASSAGTSGINTQYF. The CDR3 bases are TGTGCCAGCAGTGCCGGGACTAGCGGGATAAATACGCAGTATTTT. The rearrangement joins TRBV6-6 to TRBJ2-3, with TRBD2 matching over 13 bases. Trimming took 5 bases from V and 7 from J; bases not matched to a gene: 6. The germline V gene encodes CDR1 MNHNY and CDR2 SVGAGI (reference sequence). CDR3 length: 15 amino acids.

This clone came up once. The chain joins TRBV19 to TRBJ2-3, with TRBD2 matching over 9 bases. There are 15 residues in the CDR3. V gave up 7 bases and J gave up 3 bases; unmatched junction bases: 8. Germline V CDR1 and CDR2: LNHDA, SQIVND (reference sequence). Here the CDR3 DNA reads TGTGCCAGTAAGTCCCTTAGCGGGAGTACAGATACGCAGTATTTT. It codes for CASKSLSGSTDTQYF.

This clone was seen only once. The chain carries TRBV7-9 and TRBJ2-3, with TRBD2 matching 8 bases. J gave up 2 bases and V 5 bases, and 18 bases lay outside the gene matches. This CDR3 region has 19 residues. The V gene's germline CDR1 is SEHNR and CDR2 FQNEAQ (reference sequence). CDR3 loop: CASSPARITGTRITDTQYF. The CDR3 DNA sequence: TGTGCCAGCAGCCCCGCGAGGATCACCGGGACTAGAATCACAGATACGCAGTATTTT.

Here the CDR3 reads CASSLGLGAEDTQYF. In nucleotides, the CDR3 is TGCGCCAGCAGCCTGGGTTTAGGGGCAGAAGATACGCAGTATTTT. This chain uses TRBV5-1 with TRBJ2-3, with a weak D call TRBD1 (5 bases). V lost 4 bases and J lost 5, with 17 bases in between. Per the germline V gene, CDR1 is SGHRS and CDR2 is YFSETQ. The CDR3 loop spans 15 amino acids.

The CDR3 loop is CASTSTGSTNEKLFF. CDR3 DNA sequence: TGTGCCAGCACCTCTACGGGGTCAACTAATGAAAAACTGTTTTTT. The chain uses TRBV28 and TRBJ1-4; D gene uncertain. This CDR3 region has 15 residues. Trimming pared 7 bases from V and 0 bases from J, leaving 12 bases between. The germline V gene encodes CDR1 MDHEN and CDR2 SYDVKM.